These 19 T cell receptor beta chains share one sample of origin, sequenced in a study of T cell responses to AZD1222 COVID-19 vaccine. Profiling relied on immunoSEQ multiplex PCR, and the TCRdb table lists in-frame clones only, not all of them. This table has roughly 130,000 clones, 88% appearing once. The material sequenced was peripheral blood, taken on day 0 of AZD1222 vaccination. These receptors all come from an adult in good health.

This clone turned up a few times. The chain recombines TRBV2 with TRBJ1-4, with TRBD1 matching 7 bases. V lost 8 bases, J lost 6 bases, and 6 bases stayed unmatched. CDR3 length equals 13 residues. In germline, CDR1 is SNHLY, CDR2 FYNNEI. CDR3 sequence (DNA): TGTGCCAGCCTCGGGACAGCTTATGAAAAACTGTTTTTT. It codes for CASLGTAYEKLFF. Full variable domain (missing parts from reference TRBV2 and TRBJ1-4): EPEVTQTPSHQVTQMGQEVILRCVPISNHLYFYWYRQILGQKVEFLVSFYNNEISEKSEIFDDQFSVERPDGSNFTLKIRSTKLEDSAMYFCASLGTAYEKLFFGSGTQLSVL.

V and J are TRBV4-2 and TRBJ1-1; D remains unclear. The CDR3 runs 12 residues. V was clipped by 4 bases and J by 6 bases, with 9 bases between them. In germline, CDR1 is LGHNA, CDR2 YNFKEQ. This CDR3 reads CASSPGRSEAFF. In DNA, the CDR3 is TGTGCCAGCAGCCCCGGGAGATCTGAAGCTTTCTTT.

The J gene is TRBJ2-5, the V gene TRBV11-2; no reliable D call. Germline CDR1 SGHAT, CDR2 FQNNGV. Trimming removed 5 bases at V and 0 bases at J, with 10 bases between. The CDR3 loop spans 14 amino acids. In DNA form, the CDR3 reads TGTGCCAGCAGCCTAAGCCGAGACCAAGAGACCCAGTACTTC. The encoded protein is CASSLSRDQETQYF.

The V and J genes are TRBV5-1 and TRBJ1-3; the D is unclear. Germline values: CDR1 SGHRS, CDR2 YFSETQ. This CDR3 comprises 17 residues. The V end was cut by 4 bases, the J end by 0 bases, with 17 bases between. The CDR3: CASSPRSAGSSGNTIYF. In DNA form, the CDR3 reads TGCGCCAGCAGCCCCCGAAGTGCCGGGAGCTCTGGAAACACCATATATTTT.

V gene TRBV5-4 combines with J gene TRBJ2-7; D uncertain. CDR1 is SGHNT, CDR2 YYREEE, per germline (reference sequence). The CDR3 contains 13 residues. V was clipped by 4 bases and J by 7 bases, with 15 bases between them. As DNA, the CDR3 is TGTGCCAGCAGCCCCAGGCTGGGCGGAGAGCAGTACTTC. Translation gives CASSPRLGGEQYF.

The chain employs TRBV2 and TRBJ2-5; TRBD1 matches at 8 bases. Germline loops: CDR1 SNHLY, CDR2 FYNNEI. Trimming took 7 bases from V and 5 from J; bases not matched to a gene: 12. The CDR3 has 15 amino acids. In DNA form, the CDR3 reads TGTGCCAGCATTCCACGGACAGGGTTTCGTGAGACCCAGTACTTC. This encodes CASIPRTGFRETQYF.

V gene TRBV11-2 combines with J gene TRBJ2-7; D remains ambiguous. Trimming removed 4 bases from V and 0 bases from J, with 10 bases in between. The CDR3 is 14 amino acids. Looked up from germline, CDR1 is SGHAT and CDR2 is FQNNGV. CDR3 DNA: TGTGCCAGCAGCTCGGCCGAAAGCTCCTACGAGCAGTACTTC. Its protein is CASSSAESSYEQYF.

This clone was seen a handful of times. One end of the junction fails to match germline, which may point to a read error. This chain connects TRBV4-1 to TRBJ1-3; D ambiguous. This CDR3 spans 16 amino acids. Germline V gene data show CDR1 as MGHRA and CDR2 as YSYEKL. The DNA for the CDR3 is TGCGCCAGCAGACAAGGCGAGGCGCTCTCTGGAAACACCATATATTTT. It specifies CASRQGEALSGNTIYF.

V gene TRBV5-4 combines with J gene TRBJ1-1; 8 nucleotides line up with TRBD1. V was clipped by 3 bases and J by 8 bases; unmatched bases: 6. CDR1 and CDR2 from the germline V gene are SGHNT and YYREEE (reference sequence). The CDR3 totals 13 residues. As DNA, the CDR3 is TGTGCCAGCAGCTCCTACAGGGGGGGAGAAGCTTTCTTT. Its translation is CASSSYRGGEAFF.

J is TRBJ1-4 and V is TRBV6-2 or TRBV6-3; 7 positions match TRBD1. The length of the CDR3 is 13 residues. The V segment lost 2 bases and the J segment 11 bases; nucleotides outside the gene matches: 5. Germline-derived CDR1 and CDR2 are MNHEY and SVGEGT. CDR3 amino acids: CASSYQGQTKLFF. The DNA for the CDR3 is TGTGCCAGCAGTTACCAGGGACAGACGAAACTGTTTTTT.

The gene calls are TRBV27 and TRBJ2-7, with 7 bases aligning to TRBD2. V gave up 6 bases and J gave up 2 bases; unmatched junction bases: 7. Germline V gene lookup returns CDR1 MNHEY and CDR2 SMNVEV (reference sequence). This CDR3 has 14 amino acids. For the CDR3, the DNA is TGTGCCAGCAGGTTTGAGGGAGGGCCCTACGAGCAGTACTTC. This sequence encodes CASRFEGGPYEQYF.

This clone was counted a few times. J is TRBJ2-3 and V is TRBV5-1; the D is unclear. V lost 0 bases, J lost 2 bases, and 10 bases lay in between. This CDR3 has 15 residues. Germline V gives CDR1 SGHRS, CDR2 YFSETQ. The CDR3 loop is CASSLAGSFTDTQYF. CDR3 sequence (DNA): TGCGCCAGCAGCTTGGCCGGGTCCTTCACAGATACGCAGTATTTT. Supplemented by reference TRBV5-1 and TRBJ2-3, the full variable domain reads KAGVTQTPRYLIKTRGQQVTLSCSPISGHRSVSWYQQTPGQGLQFLFEYFSETQRNKGNFPGRFSGRQFSNSRSEMNVSTLELGDSALYLCASSLAGSFTDTQYFGPGTRLTVL.

This chain links TRBV3-1 (or the pseudogene TRBV3-2) with TRBJ1-3, with TRBD1 matching over 7 bases. The CDR3 extends over 16 amino acids. After removal of 3 bases from V and 0 bases from J, the junction contained 5 bases not matched to a gene. Germline-derived CDR1 and CDR2 are LGHDT and YNNKEL (reference sequence). The chain's CDR3 is CASSHVDRVSGNTIYF. In DNA, the CDR3 is TGTGCCAGCAGCCATGTAGACAGGGTCTCTGGAAACACCATATATTTT.

The J gene is TRBJ2-5, the V gene TRBV5-4, with TRBD1 as a possible D gene (6 bases). This CDR3 has 15 amino acids. The V gene lost 7 bases and the J gene lost 1 base, with 17 bases spanning the gap. Germline V gives CDR1 SGHNT, CDR2 YYREEE (reference sequence). CDR3 sequence reads: CASQNTGQVQETQYF. For the CDR3, the DNA is TGTGCCAGCCAAAATACGGGACAAGTCCAAGAGACCCAGTACTTC.

About this clone: Relative to the germline gene, one junction end is altered; a read error may explain this. The chain uses TRBV6-5 and TRBJ1-1, with D possibly matching TRBD1 (6 bases). Germline V gene data show CDR1 as MNHEY and CDR2 as SVGAGI. This CDR3 has 13 amino acids. The CDR3 coding sequence is TGTGCCACCAGTCGGGGGCTCGGAACTGAAGCTTTCTTT. This sequence encodes CATSRGLGTEAFF.

The chain combines TRBV6-5 with TRBJ1-4; 8 nucleotides agree with TRBD1. The CDR3 is made up of 14 amino acids. The germline V gene encodes CDR1 MNHEY and CDR2 SVGAGI. V trimming: 10 bases; J trimming: 3 bases; junction bases outside the gene matches: 7. This chain's CDR3 is CAIRQGIANEKLFF. The CDR3 DNA follows: TGTGCCATCCGACAGGGGATTGCTAATGAAAAACTGTTTTTT.

The genes are TRBV7-9 and TRBJ1-5, with D possibly TRBD1 on 5 matching bases. Trimming pared 4 bases from V and 4 bases from J, leaving 11 bases between. The CDR3 is made up of 14 amino acids. Germline assignment: CDR1 SEHNR and CDR2 FQNEAQ (reference sequence). The CDR3: CASSYRDGNQPQHF. CDR3 coding DNA: TGTGCCAGCAGCTACCGGGACGGGAATCAGCCCCAGCATTTT.

The V and J genes are TRBV6-5 and TRBJ2-5, with D tentatively TRBD1 (6 bases). CDR1 is MNHEY, CDR2 SVGAGI, per germline. The V end was cut by 2 bases, the J end by 4 bases, with 11 bases between. This CDR3 contains 14 residues. CDR3 sequence (DNA): TGTGCCAGCAGTTACGGGGGCGCTGGAGAGACCCAGTACTTC. This sequence encodes CASSYGGAGETQYF.

For the CDR3, the DNA is TGTGCCAGCAGTTACAACCGGGAAGGCAGGGGCTACACCTTC. Protein sequence: CASSYNREGRGYTF. This chain joins TRBV6-5 and TRBJ1-2; no clear D. V was pared by 2 bases and J by 8 bases, with 15 bases between. The CDR3 covers 14 residues. Looked up from germline, CDR1 is MNHEY and CDR2 is SVGAGI.